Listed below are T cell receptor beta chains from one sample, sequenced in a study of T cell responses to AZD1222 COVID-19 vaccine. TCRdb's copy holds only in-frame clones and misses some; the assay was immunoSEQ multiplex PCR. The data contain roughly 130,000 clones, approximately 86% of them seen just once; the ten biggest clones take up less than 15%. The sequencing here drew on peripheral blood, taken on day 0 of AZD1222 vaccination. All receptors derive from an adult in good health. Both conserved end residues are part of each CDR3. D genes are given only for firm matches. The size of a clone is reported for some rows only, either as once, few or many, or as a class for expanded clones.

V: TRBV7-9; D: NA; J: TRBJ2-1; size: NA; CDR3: CASSPEALNRKQFF; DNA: TGTGCCAGCAGCCCCGAGGCACTCAATCGTAAGCAGTTCTTC
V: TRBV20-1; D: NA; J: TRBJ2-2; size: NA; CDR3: CSASLGGELFF; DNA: TGCAGTGCTAGCCTAGGTGGGGAGCTGTTTTTT
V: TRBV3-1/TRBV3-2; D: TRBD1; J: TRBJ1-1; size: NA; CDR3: CASSSWDRVGGAFF; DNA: TGTGCCAGCAGCTCCTGGGACAGGGTCGGCGGGGCTTTCTTT
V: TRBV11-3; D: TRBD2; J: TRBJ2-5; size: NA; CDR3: CASSLGSGGETQYF; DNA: TGTGCCAGCAGCTTAGGTAGCGGGGGCGAGACCCAGTACTTC
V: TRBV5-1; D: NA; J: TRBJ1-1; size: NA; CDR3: CASSLTVSPHNEAFF; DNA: TGCGCCAGCAGCTTGACAGTTTCCCCCCACAATGAAGCTTTCTTT
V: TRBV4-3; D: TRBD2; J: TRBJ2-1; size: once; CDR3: CASSQEFSGVYNEQFF; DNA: TGCGCCAGCAGCCAAGAGTTTAGCGGGGTCTACAATGAGCAGTTCTTC
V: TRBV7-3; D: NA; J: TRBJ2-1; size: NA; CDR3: CASSSRGGGSDEQFF; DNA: TGTGCCAGCAGCTCCCGAGGGGGCGGGAGCGATGAGCAGTTCTTC
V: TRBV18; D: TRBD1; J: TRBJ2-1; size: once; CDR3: CASSPEVGQATGNEQFF; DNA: TGTGCCAGCTCCCCTGAGGTCGGACAGGCGACGGGGAATGAGCAGTTCTTC
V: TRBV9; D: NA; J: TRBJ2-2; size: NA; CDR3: CASSVEIGAGAGELFF; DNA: TGTGCCAGCAGCGTAGAAATCGGGGCCGGTGCCGGGGAGCTGTTTTTT
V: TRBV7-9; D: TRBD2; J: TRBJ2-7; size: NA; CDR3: CASSQGLAYEQYF; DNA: TGTGCCAGCAGCCAGGGACTAGCCTACGAGCAGTACTTC
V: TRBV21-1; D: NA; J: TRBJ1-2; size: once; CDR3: CASSIWGPVGYTF; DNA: TGTGCCAGCAGCATTTGGGGGCCGGTAGGCTACACCTTC
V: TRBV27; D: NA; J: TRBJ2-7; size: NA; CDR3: CASSLVADGEQYF; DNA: TGTGCCAGCAGTTTAGTCGCCGATGGGGAGCAGTACTTC
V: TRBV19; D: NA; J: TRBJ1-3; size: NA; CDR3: CASRHSSGNTIYF; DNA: TGTGCCAGCAGACACAGCTCTGGAAACACCATATATTTT
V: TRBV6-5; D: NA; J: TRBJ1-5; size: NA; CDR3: CASSFLGQPQHF; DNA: TGTGCCAGCAGTTTCTTAGGGCAGCCCCAGCATTTT
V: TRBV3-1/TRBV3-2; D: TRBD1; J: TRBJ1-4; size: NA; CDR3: CASSQGQGEEKLFF; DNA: TGTGCCAGCAGCCAAGGGCAGGGGGAGGAAAAACTGTTTTTT
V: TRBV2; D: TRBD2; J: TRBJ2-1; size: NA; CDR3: CASRSRVGSSGSSDNEQFF; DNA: TGTGCCAGCAGATCCCGGGTTGGGTCTAGCGGGAGTTCGGACAATGAGCAGTTCTTC
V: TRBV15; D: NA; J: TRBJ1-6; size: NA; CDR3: CATSRGRTVSYNSPLHF; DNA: TGTGCCACCAGCAGAGGACGGACAGTATCCTATAATTCACCCCTCCACTTT
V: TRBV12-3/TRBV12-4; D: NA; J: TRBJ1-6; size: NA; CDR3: CASTSGHNSPLHF; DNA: TGTGCCAGTACCTCAGGACATAATTCACCCCTCCACTTT
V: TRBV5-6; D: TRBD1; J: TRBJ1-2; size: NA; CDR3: CASSSSGTGEFNYGYTF; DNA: TGTGCCAGCAGCAGCTCCGGGACAGGGGAATTTAACTATGGCTACACCTTC
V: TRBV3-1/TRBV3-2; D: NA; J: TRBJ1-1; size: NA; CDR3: CASSQGGGQAFF; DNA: TGTGCCAGCAGCCAAGGTGGGGGGCAGGCTTTCTTT
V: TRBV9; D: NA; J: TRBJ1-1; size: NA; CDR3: CASSASFGHLNTEAFF; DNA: TGTGCCAGCAGCGCGAGTTTCGGTCATCTGAACACTGAAGCTTTCTTT
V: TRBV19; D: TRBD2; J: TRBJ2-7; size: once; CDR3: CASSSGRRSYEQYF; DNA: TGTGCCAGTAGTAGCGGGAGAAGGTCCTACGAGCAGTACTTC
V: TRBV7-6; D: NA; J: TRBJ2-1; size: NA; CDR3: CASSLGAGSAYEQFF; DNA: TGTGCCAGCAGCTTGGGGGCCGGTAGCGCTTATGAGCAGTTCTTC
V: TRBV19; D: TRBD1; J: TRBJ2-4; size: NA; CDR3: CASSIPIQGAGLNIQYF; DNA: TGTGCCAGTAGTATCCCCATCCAGGGGGCAGGTCTTAACATTCAGTACTTC
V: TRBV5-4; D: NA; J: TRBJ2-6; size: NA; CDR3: CASSLEWPVGANVLTF; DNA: TGTGCCAGCAGCTTGGAGTGGCCCGTCGGGGCCAACGTCCTGACTTTC
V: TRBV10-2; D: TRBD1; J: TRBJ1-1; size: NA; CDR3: CASSPGTGGAEAFF; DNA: TGCGCCAGCAGCCCCGGGACAGGGGGCGCGGAAGCTTTCTTT
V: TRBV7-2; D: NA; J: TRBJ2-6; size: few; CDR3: CASRQGGANVLTF; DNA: TGTGCCAGCAGGCAGGGCGGGGCCAACGTCCTGACTTTC
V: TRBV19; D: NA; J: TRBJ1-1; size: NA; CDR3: CASGELRNTEAFF; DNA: TGTGCCAGTGGGGAATTACGGAACACTGAAGCTTTCTTT
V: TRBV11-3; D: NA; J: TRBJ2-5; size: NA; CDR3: CASSLTDSRQETQYF; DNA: TGTGCCAGCAGCTTAACGGACAGTCGCCAAGAGACCCAGTACTTC
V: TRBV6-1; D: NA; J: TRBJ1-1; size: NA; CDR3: CASSEVSNTEAFF; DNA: TGTGCCAGCAGTGAAGTCTCGAACACTGAAGCTTTCTTT
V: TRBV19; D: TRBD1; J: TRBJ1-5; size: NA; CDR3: CASSVTGASNQPQHF; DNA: TGTGCCAGTAGTGTCACAGGGGCTAGCAATCAGCCCCAGCATTTT
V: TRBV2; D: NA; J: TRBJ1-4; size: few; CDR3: CASSRTQGLGEKLFF; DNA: TGTGCCAGCAGTCGCACTCAGGGGTTGGGTGAAAAACTGTTTTTT
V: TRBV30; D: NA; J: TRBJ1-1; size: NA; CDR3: CAWASTEAFF; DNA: TGTGCCTGGGCCTCCACTGAAGCTTTCTTT
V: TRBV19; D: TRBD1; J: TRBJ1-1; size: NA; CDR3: CASSSDRGGTEAFF; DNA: TGTGCCAGTAGTTCGGACAGGGGGGGCACTGAAGCTTTCTTT
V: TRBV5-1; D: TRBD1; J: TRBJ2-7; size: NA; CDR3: CASSADRVNEQYF; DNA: TGCGCCAGCAGCGCTGACAGGGTCAACGAGCAGTACTTC
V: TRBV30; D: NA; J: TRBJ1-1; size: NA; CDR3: CAWSPSVNTEAFF; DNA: TGTGCCTGGAGCCCGTCGGTGAACACTGAAGCTTTCTTT
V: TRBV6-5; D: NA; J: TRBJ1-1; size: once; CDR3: CASSPLENTEAFF; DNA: TGTGCCAGCAGTCCCCTGGAGAACACTGAAGCTTTCTTT
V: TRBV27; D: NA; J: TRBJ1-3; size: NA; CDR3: CASSLRAVGNTIYF; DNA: TGTGCCAGCAGTTTAAGGGCAGTCGGAAACACCATATATTTT
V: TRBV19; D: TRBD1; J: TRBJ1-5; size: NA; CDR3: CASSTTGAQGNQPQHF; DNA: TGTGCCAGTAGTACTACAGGGGCTCAGGGCAATCAGCCCCAGCATTTT
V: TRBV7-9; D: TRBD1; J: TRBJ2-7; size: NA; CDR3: CASSSGTAAYEQYF; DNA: TGTGCCAGCAGCTCTGGGACAGCGGCCTACGAGCAGTACTTC
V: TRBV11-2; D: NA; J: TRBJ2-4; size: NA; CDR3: CASSPRGVAKNIQYF; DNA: TGTGCCAGCAGCCCCCGCGGGGTAGCCAAAAACATTCAGTACTTC
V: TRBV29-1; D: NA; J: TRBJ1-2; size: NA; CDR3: CSVEARYSSGYGYTF; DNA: TGCAGCGTTGAAGCCAGGTATTCCTCCGGATATGGCTACACCTTC
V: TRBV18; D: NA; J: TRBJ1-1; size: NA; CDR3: CASSPRTANTEAFF; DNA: TGTGCCAGCTCACCAAGGACGGCGAACACTGAAGCTTTCTTT
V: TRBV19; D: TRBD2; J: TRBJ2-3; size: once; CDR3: CASMRTSGSTDTQYF; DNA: TGTGCCAGTATGAGGACTAGCGGGAGCACAGATACGCAGTATTTT
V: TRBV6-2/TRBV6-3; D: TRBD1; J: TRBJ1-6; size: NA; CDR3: CASSLGQYNSPLHF; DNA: TGTGCCAGCAGCCTGGGACAGTATAATTCACCCCTCCACTTT
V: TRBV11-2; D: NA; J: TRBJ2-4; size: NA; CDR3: CASSYRAGSIQYF; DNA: TGTGCCAGCAGCTATAGGGCAGGGAGCATTCAGTACTTC
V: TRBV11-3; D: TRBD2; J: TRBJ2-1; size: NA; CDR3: CASSLGSGSGIFF; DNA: TGTGCCAGCAGCTTAGGAAGCGGTAGCGGGATTTTCTTC
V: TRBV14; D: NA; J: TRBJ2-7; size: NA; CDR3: CASSQGASAASYEQYF; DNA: TGTGCCAGCAGCCAAGGTGCGTCTGCTGCCTCCTACGAGCAGTACTTC
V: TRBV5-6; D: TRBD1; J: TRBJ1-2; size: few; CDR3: CASSRQGARGYTF; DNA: TGTGCCAGCAGCCGACAGGGGGCGCGCGGCTACACCTTC
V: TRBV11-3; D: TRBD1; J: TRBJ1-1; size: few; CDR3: CASSPTQGAWTEAFF; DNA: TGTGCCAGCAGCCCGACACAGGGGGCGTGGACTGAAGCTTTCTTT
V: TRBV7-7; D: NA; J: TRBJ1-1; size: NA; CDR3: CASSLDTNTEAFF; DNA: TGTGCCAGCAGCTTAGATACGAACACTGAAGCTTTCTTT
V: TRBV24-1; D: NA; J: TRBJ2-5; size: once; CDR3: CATSDSYRETQYF; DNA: TGTGCCACCAGTGATTCCTACAGGGAGACCCAGTACTTC
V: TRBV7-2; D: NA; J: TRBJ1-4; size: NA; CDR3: CASTINLGGRGNNEKLFF; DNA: TGTGCCAGCACCATAAACTTAGGGGGGAGAGGGAATAATGAAAAACTGTTTTTT
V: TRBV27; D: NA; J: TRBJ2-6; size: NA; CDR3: CASRRTATPFSGANVLTF; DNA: TGTGCCAGCAGGAGGACTGCCACTCCTTTCTCTGGGGCCAACGTCCTGACTTTC
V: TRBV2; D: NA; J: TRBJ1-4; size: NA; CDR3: CASKGPRLEKLFF; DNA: TGTGCCAGCAAGGGCCCCCGGCTTGAAAAACTGTTTTTT